One T cell receptor (beta chain) is described in this entry. The length of the CDR3 is 15 residues. V was cut by 5 bases and J by 4 bases, with 15 bases left in between. Per germline, CDR1 SGHTA and CDR2 FQGNSA. This specimen comes from a study of control samples from healthy donors and cancer patients. This table comes from immunoSEQ multiplex PCR, and its TCRdb copy is limited to in-frame clones, with some not included. The sample has approximately 180,000 clones, approximately 94% seen once. This rearrangement joins TRBV7-2 to TRBJ2-1, with D hard to call. This sequence was found in a woman under 30 in good health. The sample was blood. Written as DNA, the CDR3 is TGTGCCAGCAGCCCTCCTCCGAACAAGTACAATGAGCAGTTCTTC. It codes for CASSPPPNKYNEQFF.